These 8 T cell receptor beta chains were sequenced from one sample in a study of shared clonotypes between healthy human individuals. Profiling relied on immunoSEQ multiplex PCR, and the TCRdb table lists in-frame clones only, not all of them. Of 450,000 to 700,000 clones listed, about 95% are singletons. Cells designated naive CD8 were CD45RO-negative and were positively selected for CCR7, with terminally differentiated effector memory CD45RA+ cells excluded. The sequenced sample was naive CD8+ T cells sorted from blood. The source of these receptors is a woman between 25 and 40 years old in good health.

This clone was picked up one time. The CDR3 DNA reads TGTGCCACCAGCAGCATGAGCGGGGAGCTGTTTTTT. It is translated as CATSSMSGELFF. This chain uses TRBV15 with TRBJ2-2; unclear D gene. The CDR3 consists of 12 residues. The V and J ends lost 3 bases and 7 bases respectively, with 6 bases between them. Germline V gene sequence: CDR1 LNHNV, CDR2 YYDKDF (reference sequence).

The chain carries TRBV28 and TRBJ1-2, with unresolved D. The CDR3 consists of 13 residues. Germline CDR1 MDHEN, CDR2 SYDVKM. The germline V and J ends were trimmed by 5 bases and 3 bases, with 10 bases remaining between them. The CDR3 bases are TGTGCCAGCAGTCCCGCGTTGGACTATGGCTACACCTTC. It codes for CASSPALDYGYTF.

The rearrangement joins TRBV7-3 to TRBJ2-7; 11 bases line up with TRBD2. There are 19 residues in the CDR3. Germline assignment: CDR1 SGHTA and CDR2 FQGTGA. V lost 5 bases, J lost 2 bases, and 17 bases stayed unmatched. The CDR3 bases are TGTGCCAGCAGCGTCGGGCCTAGCGGGAGGCTCCTTAAACCCTACGAGCAGTACTTC. It encodes CASSVGPSGRLLKPYEQYF.

The chain couples TRBV4-1 to TRBJ1-4; perhaps TRBD1 as D (5 bases). This CDR3 has 17 amino acids. The V gene lost 7 bases and the J gene lost 6 bases, with 24 bases spanning the gap. Germline V gives CDR1 MGHRA, CDR2 YSYEKL. DNA for the CDR3: TGCGCCAGCACCCACCGGGACCGGCCCCTCTCCCATGAAAAACTGTTTTTT. This codes for CASTHRDRPLSHEKLFF.

V and J are TRBV19 and TRBJ2-3; 7 positions agree with TRBD2. This CDR3 has 15 residues. CDR1 is LNHDA, CDR2 SQIVND, per germline (reference sequence). V lost 3 bases, J lost 2 bases, and 5 bases stayed unmatched. CDR3 sequence reads: CASSIWLAATDTQYF. In DNA form, the CDR3 reads TGTGCCAGTAGTATTTGGCTAGCGGCCACAGATACGCAGTATTTT.

This clone was detected only a few times. In the same sample, other DNA sequences code for this CDR3. This sequence joins TRBV5-4 and TRBJ2-7, with unresolved D. The length of the CDR3 is 11 residues. Germline V gene data show CDR1 as SGHNT and CDR2 as YYREEE (reference sequence). With 4 bases removed from V and 0 bases from J, the gap between germline ends came to 2 bases. Here the CDR3 DNA reads TGTGCCAGCAGCACCTCCTACGAGCAGTACTTC. Its protein product is CASSTSYEQYF.

In regard to this clone: It is unclear where the CDR3 begins or ends on the DNA, so no DNA is shown, and the CDR3 is as TCRdb lists it. The V and J genes are TRBV5-6 and TRBJ1-5; the table's TRBD1 call for D was not verified on the DNA. Germline lookup yields CDR1 SGHDT and CDR2 YYEEEE. Counting both end residues, the CDR3 totals 17 amino acids. The CDR3 region is CASSPFGPGASNQPQHF.

The chain uses TRBV13 and TRBJ2-7; perhaps TRBD2 as D (6 bases). V gave up 5 bases and J gave up 4 bases, with 18 bases separating them. CDR3 length: 15 amino acids. From germline, CDR1 is PRHDT and CDR2 FYEKMQ (reference sequence). DNA for the CDR3: TGTGCCAGCAGCACACGGGACTCCCCCTCTTACGAGCAGTACTTC. Protein sequence: CASSTRDSPSYEQYF.